Below are 29 T cell receptor beta chains sequenced from a single sample in a study of blood T cell repertoires in COVID-19. Clones were read by immunoSEQ multiplex PCR, and TCRdb kept only the in-frame ones, dropping some. The repertoire includes around 100,000 clones, around 84% of them detected once, and roughly 1.5% sits in the top ten. Sequencing was performed on peripheral blood. The receptor source for this set is a middle-aged man with acute or convalescent COVID-19.

The J gene is TRBJ1-1, the V gene TRBV6-5; 7 nucleotides line up with TRBD1. V dropped 5 bases and J dropped 1; count of bases not matched to a gene: 7. The CDR3 totals 15 residues. Germline lookup yields CDR1 MNHEY and CDR2 SVGAGI. In DNA form, the CDR3 reads TGTGCCAGCAGTCACGGACAGGTCGGGAACACTGAAGCTTTCTTT. The encoded protein is CASSHGQVGNTEAFF.

The DNA for the CDR3 is TGTGCCAGCAGTTTCCTTTCCTCCCGCTCCTACAATGAGCAGTTCTTC. It codes for CASSFLSSRSYNEQFF. V and J are TRBV28 and TRBJ2-1, with D unresolved. V lost 3 bases and J lost 0, with 12 bases in between. Germline V lookup: CDR1 MDHEN, CDR2 SYDVKM. The CDR3 consists of 16 residues. The full variable domain, its missing parts supplied by reference TRBV28 and TRBJ2-1, is DVKVTQSSRYLVKRTGEKVFLECVQDMDHENMFWYRQDPGLGLRLIYFSYDVKMKEKGDIPEGYSVSREKKERFSLILESASTNQTSMYLCASSFLSSRSYNEQFFGPGTRLTVL.

The chain employs TRBV29-1 and TRBJ2-7; 7 nucleotides agree with TRBD1. The CDR3 extends over 14 amino acids. CDR1 SQVTM and CDR2 ANQGSEA come from the germline V gene. Losses at the gene ends were 6 bases for V and 0 bases for J; bases not matched to a gene: 8. CDR3 sequence reads: CSVGRQGSSYEQYF. DNA of the CDR3: TGCAGCGTCGGACGACAGGGAAGCTCCTACGAGCAGTACTTC.

The chain joins TRBV19 to TRBJ2-5; TRBD2 matches at 8 bases. This CDR3 spans 14 amino acids. J was trimmed by 4 bases and V by 7 bases; bases with no gene match: 8. CDR1 and CDR2 (germline): LNHDA, SQIVND (reference sequence). This chain's CDR3 is CASKSLAGSETQYF. For the CDR3, the DNA is TGTGCCAGTAAAAGCCTAGCGGGTTCAGAGACCCAGTACTTC.

J is TRBJ1-2 and V is TRBV7-9, with unresolved D. Germline V gene data show CDR1 as SEHNR and CDR2 as FQNEAQ (reference sequence). Trimming removed 2 bases at V and 10 bases at J, with 8 bases between. The CDR3 has 11 residues. The CDR3 region has the DNA TGTGCCAGCAGCTTAACCGGGATCTACACCTTC. It translates to CASSLTGIYTF.

This clone was counted a few times. The J gene is TRBJ2-7, the V gene TRBV14; tentatively, D is TRBD2 (5 bases). Germline V gives CDR1 SGHDN, CDR2 FVKESK. With 1 base removed from V and 7 bases from J, the gap between germline ends came to 14 bases. CDR3 length: 14 amino acids. CDR3 DNA: TGTGCCAGCAGCCAAGTTCAGGCTAGCCGAGAGCAGTACTTC. It encodes CASSQVQASREQYF.

The rearrangement uses TRBV7-6 and TRBJ2-7, with 10 positions matching TRBD1. The germline gives CDR1 SGHVS, CDR2 FNYEAQ. Trimming removed 2 bases from V and 4 bases from J; junction bases left unmatched: 8. The CDR3 spans 16 residues. The CDR3, as DNA: TGTGCCAGCAGCTTAAGGTCGGGGACAGGGGCATACGAGCAGTACTTC. Translated: CASSLRSGTGAYEQYF.

Worth noting for this clone: The junction differs from germline at one of its ends, possibly a read error. The rearrangement joins TRBV6-1 to TRBJ2-7, with 10 positions matching TRBD1. The germline gives CDR1 MNHNS, CDR2 SASEGT. The length of the CDR3 is 15 residues. The CDR3 DNA reads TGTGCCAGCAGGGAAGACAGGGGGCAAAGCGTCGAGCAGTACTTC. Amino acids: CASREDRGQSVEQYF.

This clone was seen only once. The J gene is TRBJ2-5, the V gene TRBV21-1; TRBD2 is the table's D call, not checked against the DNA. TRBV21-1 is annotated as a pseudogene. There are 16 residues in the CDR3. The CDR3 spells CASSNQLDSYQETQYF. The DNA for the CDR3 is TGTGCCAGCAGCAATCAACTAGACTCGTACCAAGAGACCCAGTACTTC.

The chain uses TRBV3-1 (or the pseudogene TRBV3-2) and TRBJ2-3; 14 bases map to TRBD2. The CDR3 has 18 amino acids. Per germline, CDR1 LGHDT and CDR2 YNNKEL (reference sequence). J gave up 2 bases and V 1 base, and 5 bases lay outside the gene matches. The CDR3 region has the DNA TGTGCCAGCAGCCAAGCTCGGACTAGCGGGAGGACCACAGATACGCAGTATTTT. Translated, it gives CASSQARTSGRTTDTQYF.

The chain links TRBV4-1 to TRBJ2-7; the D is unclear. Germline V gives CDR1 MGHRA, CDR2 YSYEKL. Trimming removed 2 bases at V and 2 bases at J, with 13 bases between. CDR3 size: 15 residues. CDR3 loop: CASSQTTAEPYEQYF. The CDR3 bases are TGCGCCAGCAGCCAAACGACGGCGGAACCCTACGAGCAGTACTTC.

The genes are TRBV7-3 and TRBJ2-1, with 8 positions matching TRBD2. Looked up from germline, CDR1 is SGHTA and CDR2 is FQGTGA. V was clipped by 5 bases and J by 7 bases; unmatched bases: 4. The CDR3 covers 13 residues. The CDR3 nucleotides read TGTGCCAGCAGCCCCAGCGGGAGTAATGAGCAGTTCTTC. Translated, it gives CASSPSGSNEQFF.

In this sample, this clone turned up a few times. The chain links TRBV29-1 to TRBJ2-1; 16 bases align to TRBD2. The CDR3 runs to 16 residues. Germline CDR1 SQVTM, CDR2 ANQGSEA. V was clipped by 8 bases and J by 8 bases; unmatched bases: 12. CDR3 sequence reads: CSSGGTSGRARDEQFF. For the CDR3, the DNA is TGCAGCTCCGGGGGGACTAGCGGGAGGGCCAGAGATGAGCAGTTCTTC.

J is TRBJ2-2 and V is TRBV29-1; D gene unclear. The CDR3 covers 12 residues. Germline V gives CDR1 SQVTM, CDR2 ANQGSEA. V gave up 1 base and J gave up 5 bases, with 5 bases separating them. CDR3 region: CSVEAPTGELFF. The CDR3 region has the DNA TGCAGCGTTGAAGCCCCTACCGGGGAGCTGTTTTTT.

This clone occurred a few times. The chain has TRBV7-3 and TRBJ2-5; TRBD2 might be the D (7 bases). Deletions cut 5 bases from V and 3 bases from J, with 13 bases between. Germline CDR1 SGHTA, CDR2 FQGTGA. The CDR3 covers 14 residues. CDR3 DNA sequence: TGTGCCAGCAGCCGAAGGGGGGGAAAAGAGACCCAGTACTTC. This translates into CASSRRGGKETQYF.

The J gene is TRBJ1-6, the V gene TRBV9; D gene unclear. Germline-derived CDR1 and CDR2 are SGDLS and YYNGEE. V gave up 5 bases and J gave up 8 bases, with 32 bases separating them. This CDR3 region has 20 residues. The CDR3 sequence is CASSPGILAVKRNLYSPLHF. The CDR3 DNA reads TGTGCCAGCAGTCCCGGCATATTAGCCGTCAAGAGAAATTTGTATTCACCCCTCCACTTT.

A remark on this clone: Other DNA sequences in the same sample also yield this CDR3. The chain is built from TRBV2 and TRBJ1-6; 8 positions match TRBD1. The CDR3 runs 14 residues. Germline CDR1 and CDR2: SNHLY and FYNNEI. V gave up 2 bases and J gave up 7 bases; unmatched junction bases: 1. The CDR3 DNA is TGTGCCAGCAGTGAACAGGGGGCCAATTCACCCCTCCACTTT. Amino acids: CASSEQGANSPLHF. The entire variable domain, with the rest obtained from reference TRBV2 and TRBJ1-6, is as follows: EPEVTQTPSHQVTQMGQEVILRCVPISNHLYFYWYRQILGQKVEFLVSFYNNEISEKSEIFDDQFSVERPDGSNFTLKIRSTKLEDSAMYFCASSEQGANSPLHFGNGTRLTVT.

The rearrangement joins TRBV15 to TRBJ2-1; D is undetermined. The CDR3 is made up of 19 amino acids. Germline V gene data show CDR1 as LNHNV and CDR2 as YYDKDF (reference sequence). Trimming pared 3 bases from V and 0 bases from J, leaving 21 bases between. CDR3 coding DNA: TGTGCCACCAGCAGTCCCCCTGGAACGGCGGCTAGCTCCTACAATGAGCAGTTCTTC. It translates to CATSSPPGTAASSYNEQFF.

The V and J genes are TRBV7-2 and TRBJ2-2, with 12 nucleotides matching TRBD2. CDR3 size: 17 residues. V was clipped by 8 bases and J by 1 base; unmatched bases: 8. Looked up from germline, CDR1 is SGHTA and CDR2 is FQGNSA. This CDR3 is CASHRWTSGENTGELFF. For the CDR3, the DNA is TGTGCCAGCCATAGGTGGACTAGCGGGGAGAACACCGGGGAGCTGTTTTTT.

The DNA of the CDR3 is TGTGCCAGCAGTTTCCCCCGAGCAGATACGCAGTATTTT. Translation gives CASSFPRADTQYF. The chain is built from TRBV11-2 and TRBJ2-3; the D is unclear. In germline, CDR1 is SGHAT, CDR2 FQNNGV. The CDR3 covers 13 residues. Between the trimmed V and J ends, which lost 6 bases and 4 bases, there was a span of 11 bases.

This clone showed up just once. V usage is TRBV7-9 and J usage is TRBJ2-3, with TRBD1 matching 11 bases. Germline-derived CDR1 and CDR2 are SEHNR and FQNEAQ (reference sequence). V gave up 1 base and J gave up 4 bases; unmatched junction bases: 7. The CDR3 extends over 17 amino acids. DNA for the CDR3: TGTGCCAGCAGCTTAGTCTTAGGACAGGGGGCGGCAGATACGCAGTATTTT. It codes for CASSLVLGQGAADTQYF.

The chain couples TRBV18 to TRBJ2-2; perhaps TRBD1 as D (6 bases). V lost 6 bases to trimming and J lost 1 base, with 9 bases between them. Germline V gene sequence: CDR1 KGHSH, CDR2 LQKENI. This CDR3 contains 14 residues. CDR3 sequence: CASSSGQNTGELFF. CDR3 DNA: TGTGCCAGCTCCTCGGGACAGAACACCGGGGAGCTGTTTTTT.

About this clone itself: The junction shows a germline mismatch at one end, possibly a read error. V usage is TRBV6-5 and J usage is TRBJ1-5, with D possibly TRBD1 on 6 matching bases. The V gene's germline CDR1 is MNHEY and CDR2 SVGAGI. The CDR3 is 14 amino acids. This CDR3 reads CASSYAGGNQPQHF. The CDR3 DNA follows: TGTGCCAGCAGTTACGCGGGGGGCAACCAGCCCCAGCATTTT.

This clone has only a few counts. This rearrangement joins TRBV6-5 to TRBJ2-3; 7 bases line up with TRBD1. V dropped 7 bases and J dropped 5; count of bases not matched to a gene: 9. The CDR3 extends over 14 amino acids. Germline V gene data show CDR1 as MNHEY and CDR2 as SVGAGI. CDR3 DNA: TGTGCCAGCACTCCCGGGACAGTTCAAGATACGCAGTATTTT. Translating gives CASTPGTVQDTQYF.

This clone occurred once. V usage is TRBV7-8 and J usage is TRBJ1-5; 12 bases map to TRBD1. The CDR3 length is 16 residues. After removal of 2 bases from V and 6 bases from J, the junction contained 5 bases not matched to a gene. Germline values: CDR1 SGHVS, CDR2 FQNEAQ. The CDR3: CASSLTGTGGSQPQHF. As DNA, the CDR3 is TGTGCCAGCAGCTTAACCGGGACAGGGGGCAGTCAGCCCCAGCATTTT.

This rearrangement joins TRBV5-1 to TRBJ2-1; possible D gene TRBD1, 6 bases. V was cut by 4 bases and J by 8 bases, with 19 bases left in between. The CDR3 spans 15 residues. Germline V gives CDR1 SGHRS, CDR2 YFSETQ. CDR3 loop: CASSTRLGGRHEQFF. The CDR3 DNA follows: TGCGCCAGCAGCACCCGTCTAGGGGGACGGCATGAGCAGTTCTTC.

This rearrangement joins TRBV7-9 to TRBJ2-5, with TRBD2 as a possible D gene (7 bases). V lost 1 base and J 5 bases, leaving 11 bases between the germline ends. The germline CDR1 and CDR2 sequences are SEHNR and FQNEAQ (reference sequence). CDR3 length: 14 residues. The CDR3 nucleotides read TGTGCCAGCAGCTTAGGCGGGGGCGGTGAGACCCAGTACTTC. Amino acid sequence: CASSLGGGGETQYF.

The sample holds a few counts of this clone. The V call is TRBV20-1, the J call TRBJ2-7; tentative D call: TRBD1 (6 bases). Deletions cut 3 bases from V and 6 bases from J, with 18 bases between. This CDR3 region has 14 residues. The germline V gene encodes CDR1 DFQATT and CDR2 SNEGSKA (reference sequence). In DNA, the CDR3 is TGCAGTGCTAGTAGTCAGGGGCTAGACGGCGAGCAGTACTTC. Protein product: CSASSQGLDGEQYF.

The chain joins TRBV11-2 to TRBJ2-2, with 7 bases identical to TRBD2. With 6 bases clipped from V and 4 bases from J, the junction kept 17 bases outside the gene matches. The germline gives CDR1 SGHAT, CDR2 FQNNGV. The CDR3 extends over 18 amino acids. CDR3 loop: CASSPRVGGSGSTGELFF. In DNA form, the CDR3 reads TGTGCCAGCAGTCCTCGAGTGGGCGGGAGTGGTTCCACCGGGGAGCTGTTTTTT. The full variable domain, in which reference TRBV11-2 and TRBJ2-2 provide the parts outside the CDR3, is EAGVAQSPRYKIIEKRQSVAFWCNPISGHATLYWYQQILGQGPKLLIQFQNNGVVDDSQLPKDRFSAERLKGVDSTLKIQPAKLEDSAVYLCASSPRVGGSGSTGELFFGEGSRLTVL.